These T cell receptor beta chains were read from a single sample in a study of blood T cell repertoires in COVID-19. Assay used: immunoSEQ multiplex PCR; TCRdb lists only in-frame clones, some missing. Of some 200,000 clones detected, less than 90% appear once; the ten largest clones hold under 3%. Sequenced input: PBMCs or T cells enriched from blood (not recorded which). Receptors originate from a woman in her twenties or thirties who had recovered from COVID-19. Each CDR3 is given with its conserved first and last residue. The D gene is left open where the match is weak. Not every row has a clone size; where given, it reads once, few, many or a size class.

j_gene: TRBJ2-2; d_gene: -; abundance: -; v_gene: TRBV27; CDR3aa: CASSPLGASGELFF; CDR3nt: TGTGCCAGCAGTCCCTTGGGAGCATCCGGGGAGCTGTTTTTT
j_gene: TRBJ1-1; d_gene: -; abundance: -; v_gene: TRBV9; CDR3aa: CASSPQGRGNTEAFF; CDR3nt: TGTGCCAGCAGCCCCCAGGGCAGGGGCAACACTGAAGCTTTCTTT
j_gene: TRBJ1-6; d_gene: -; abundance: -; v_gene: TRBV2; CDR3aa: CASSARASSYNSPLHF; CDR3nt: TGTGCCAGCAGTGCGAGGGCTAGCTCCTATAATTCACCCCTCCACTTT
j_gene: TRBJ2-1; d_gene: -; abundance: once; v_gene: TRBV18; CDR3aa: CASSPGSGRLYNEQFF; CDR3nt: TGTGCCAGCTCACCAGGTAGCGGAAGACTATACAATGAGCAGTTCTTC
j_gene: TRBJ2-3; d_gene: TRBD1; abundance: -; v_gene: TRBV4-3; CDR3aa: CASSQVGQGVAQYF; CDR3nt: TGCGCCAGCAGCCAAGTGGGACAGGGGGTAGCGCAGTATTTT
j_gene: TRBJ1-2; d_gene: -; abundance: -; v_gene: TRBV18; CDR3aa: CASSTGTDGYTF; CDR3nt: TGTGCCAGCTCAACAGGGACGGATGGCTACACCTTC
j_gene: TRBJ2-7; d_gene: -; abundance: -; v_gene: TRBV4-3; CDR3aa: CASSQDWAGTYEQYF; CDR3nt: TGCGCCAGCAGCCAAGATTGGGCCGGAACCTACGAGCAGTACTTC
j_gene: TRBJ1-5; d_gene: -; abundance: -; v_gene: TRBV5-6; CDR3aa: CASSRGAGILQPQHF; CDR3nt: TGTGCCAGCAGCCGAGGAGCAGGGATTTTGCAGCCCCAGCATTTT
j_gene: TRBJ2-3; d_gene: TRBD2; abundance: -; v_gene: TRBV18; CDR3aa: CATIGGDDADTQYF; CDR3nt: TGTGCCACCATCGGGGGGGATGATGCAGATACGCAGTATTTT
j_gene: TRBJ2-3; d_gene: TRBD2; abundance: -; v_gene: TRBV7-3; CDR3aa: CASSSTSGGLDTQYF; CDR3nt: TGTGCCAGCAGCTCGACTAGCGGGGGTCTAGATACGCAGTATTTT
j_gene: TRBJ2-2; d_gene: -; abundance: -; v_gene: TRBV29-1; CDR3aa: CSVAGGRSWELFF; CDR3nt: TGCAGCGTTGCCGGGGGGCGATCCTGGGAGCTGTTTTTT
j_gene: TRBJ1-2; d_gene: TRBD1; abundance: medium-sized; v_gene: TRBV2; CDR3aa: CASVGTGRSWKYGYTF; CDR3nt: TGTGCCAGCGTAGGGACAGGGAGGAGTTGGAAGTATGGCTACACCTTC
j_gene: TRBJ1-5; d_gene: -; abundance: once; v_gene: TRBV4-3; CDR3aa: CASSQEPREGQPQHF; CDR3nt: TGCGCCAGCAGCCAAGAACCCAGGGAAGGCCAGCCCCAGCATTTT
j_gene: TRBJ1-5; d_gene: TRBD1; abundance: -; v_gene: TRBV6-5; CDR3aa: CASSSTHRGHQPQHF; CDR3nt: TGTGCCAGCAGTTCCACTCATAGGGGGCATCAGCCCCAGCATTTT
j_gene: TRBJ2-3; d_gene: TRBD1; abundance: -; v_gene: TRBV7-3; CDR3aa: CASSPQGATDTQYF; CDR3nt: TGTGCCAGCAGCCCCCAGGGGGCCACAGATACGCAGTATTTT
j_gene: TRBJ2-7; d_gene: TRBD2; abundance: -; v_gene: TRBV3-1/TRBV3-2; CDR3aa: CASSHRLAGVGEQYF; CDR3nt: TGTGCCAGCAGCCACCGACTAGCGGGGGTGGGGGAGCAGTACTTC
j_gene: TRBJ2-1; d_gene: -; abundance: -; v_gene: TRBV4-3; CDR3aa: CASSQEHLDSYNEQFF; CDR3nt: TGCGCCAGCAGCCAAGAACACCTAGACTCCTACAATGAGCAGTTCTTC
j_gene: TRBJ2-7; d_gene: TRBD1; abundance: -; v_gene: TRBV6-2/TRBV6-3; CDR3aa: CASSRDRERDNF; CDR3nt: TGTGCCAGCAGTCGGGACAGGGAACGTGATAACTTC
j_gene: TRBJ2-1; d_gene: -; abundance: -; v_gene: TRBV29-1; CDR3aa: CSVEDQQKNEQFF; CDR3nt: TGCAGCGTTGAAGATCAACAGAAAAATGAGCAGTTCTTC
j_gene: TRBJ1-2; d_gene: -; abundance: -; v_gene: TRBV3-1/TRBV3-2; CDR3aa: CASSGFADNYGYTF; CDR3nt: TGTGCCAGCAGCGGGTTCGCGGATAACTATGGCTACACCTTC
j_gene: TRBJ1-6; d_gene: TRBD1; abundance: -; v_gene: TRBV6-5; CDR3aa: CASSIPTGYNSPLHF; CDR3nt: TGTGCCAGCAGTATCCCGACAGGGTATAATTCACCCCTCCACTTT
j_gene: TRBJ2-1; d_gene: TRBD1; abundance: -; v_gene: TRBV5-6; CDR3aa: CASSFQGAKNEQFF; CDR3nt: TGTGCCAGCAGCTTCCAGGGGGCGAAGAATGAGCAGTTCTTC
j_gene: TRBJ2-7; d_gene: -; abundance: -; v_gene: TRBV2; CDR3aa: CASSVQWSSYEQYF; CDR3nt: TGTGCCAGCAGTGTGCAGTGGAGCTCCTACGAGCAGTACTTC
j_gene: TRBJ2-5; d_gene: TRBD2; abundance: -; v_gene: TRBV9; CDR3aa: CASSDSSGARQETQYF; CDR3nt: TGTGCCAGCAGCGACTCTAGCGGAGCCCGCCAAGAGACCCAGTACTTC
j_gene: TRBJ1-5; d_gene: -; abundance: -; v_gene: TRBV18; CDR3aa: CASSRDRNSNQPQHF; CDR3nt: TGTGCCAGCTCACGTGACAGAAATAGCAATCAGCCCCAGCATTTT
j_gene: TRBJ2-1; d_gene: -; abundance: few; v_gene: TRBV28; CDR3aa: CASSSLSSYNEQFF; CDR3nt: TGTGCCAGCAGTTCTCTCAGCTCCTACAATGAGCAGTTCTTC
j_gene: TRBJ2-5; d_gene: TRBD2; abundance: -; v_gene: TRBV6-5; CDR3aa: CATSLAGTNQETQYF; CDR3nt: TGTGCCACCTCACTAGCGGGGACAAACCAAGAGACCCAGTACTTC
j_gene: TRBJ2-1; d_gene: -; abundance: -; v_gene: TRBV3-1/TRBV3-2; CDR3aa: CASSQDTGLYNYNEQFF; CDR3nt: TGTGCCAGCAGCCAGGATACGGGACTCTACAACTACAATGAGCAGTTCTTC
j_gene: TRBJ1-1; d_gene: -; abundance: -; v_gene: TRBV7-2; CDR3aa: CASSFPQGAEAFF; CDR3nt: TGTGCCAGCAGCTTTCCACAGGGCGCTGAAGCTTTCTTT
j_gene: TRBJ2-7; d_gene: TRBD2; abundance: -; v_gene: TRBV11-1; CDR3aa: CASSLAASGSSYEQYF; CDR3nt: TGTGCCAGCAGCTTAGCGGCTAGCGGGAGCTCCTACGAGCAGTACTTC
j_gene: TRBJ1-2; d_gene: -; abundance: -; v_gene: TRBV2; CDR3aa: CASRWAGDNYGYTF; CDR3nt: TGTGCCAGCAGGTGGGCAGGGGACAACTATGGCTACACCTTC
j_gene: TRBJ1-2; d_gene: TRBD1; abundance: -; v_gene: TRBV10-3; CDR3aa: CAISYLGTGPYYGYTF; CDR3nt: TGTGCCATCAGTTATCTCGGGACAGGGCCGTACTATGGCTACACCTTC
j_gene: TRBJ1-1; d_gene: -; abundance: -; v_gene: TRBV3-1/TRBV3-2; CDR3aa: CASSQEWVAGDTEAFF; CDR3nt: TGTGCCAGCAGCCAAGAGTGGGTCGCAGGGGACACTGAAGCTTTCTTT
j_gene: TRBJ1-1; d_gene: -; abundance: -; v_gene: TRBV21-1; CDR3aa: CASSNPSRGSAAEAFF; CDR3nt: TGTGCCAGCAGCAACCCCTCCAGGGGGAGCGCAGCTGAAGCTTTCTTT
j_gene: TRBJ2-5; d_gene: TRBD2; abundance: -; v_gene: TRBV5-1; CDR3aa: CASSLEASGGGSPQETQYF; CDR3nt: TGCGCCAGCAGCTTGGAGGCTAGCGGGGGCGGTTCCCCACAAGAGACCCAGTACTTC
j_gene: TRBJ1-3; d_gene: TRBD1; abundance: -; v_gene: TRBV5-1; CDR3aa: CASRETTGNSGNTIYF; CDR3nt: TGCGCCAGCAGAGAGACGACAGGGAACTCTGGAAACACCATATATTTT
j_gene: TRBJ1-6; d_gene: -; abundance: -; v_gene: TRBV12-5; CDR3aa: CASGLVAGARTYNSPLHF; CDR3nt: TGTGCTAGTGGTTTGGTAGCGGGGGCGCGGACCTATAATTCACCCCTCCACTTT
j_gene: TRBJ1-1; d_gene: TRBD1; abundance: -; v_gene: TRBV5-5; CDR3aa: CASSSSRGQVAEAFF; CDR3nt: TGTGCCAGCAGCTCATCAAGGGGGCAGGTGGCTGAAGCTTTCTTT
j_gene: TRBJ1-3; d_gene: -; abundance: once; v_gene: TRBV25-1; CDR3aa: CASSEYGGGFSRNTIYF; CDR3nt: TGTGCCAGCAGTGAATACGGGGGTGGCTTTTCGCGAAACACCATATATTTT
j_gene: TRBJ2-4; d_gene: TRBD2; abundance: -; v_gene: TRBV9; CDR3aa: CASSPSGAGGPWNIQYF; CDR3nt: TGTGCCAGCAGCCCTTCCGGTGCGGGGGGGCCATGGAACATTCAGTACTTC
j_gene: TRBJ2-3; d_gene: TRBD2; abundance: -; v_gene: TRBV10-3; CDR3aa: CAISGTSPSTDTQYF; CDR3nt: TGTGCCATCAGTGGGACTAGTCCCAGCACAGATACGCAGTATTTT
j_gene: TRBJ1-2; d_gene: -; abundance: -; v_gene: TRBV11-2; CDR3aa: CASSLMFFSRDLSGYTF; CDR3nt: TGTGCCAGCAGCTTAATGTTCTTCAGCAGGGACTTAAGTGGCTACACCTTC
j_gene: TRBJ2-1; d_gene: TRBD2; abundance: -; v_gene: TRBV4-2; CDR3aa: CASSQDPSGVNSYNEQFF; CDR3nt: TGTGCCAGCAGCCAAGATCCTAGCGGGGTAAATTCCTACAATGAGCAGTTCTTC
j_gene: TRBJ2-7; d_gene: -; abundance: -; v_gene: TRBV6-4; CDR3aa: CASRAIRDTPYEQYF; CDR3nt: TGTGCCAGCAGGGCCATCAGGGATACCCCTTACGAGCAGTACTTC
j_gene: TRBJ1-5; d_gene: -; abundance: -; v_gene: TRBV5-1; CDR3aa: CASSLGQGGSNQPQHF; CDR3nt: TGCGCCAGCAGCTTGGGGCAGGGTGGGAGCAATCAGCCCCAGCATTTT
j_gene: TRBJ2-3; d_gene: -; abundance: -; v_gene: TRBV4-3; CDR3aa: CASSQESAGFRDTQYF; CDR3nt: TGCGCCAGCAGCCAAGAATCGGCGGGGTTCAGAGATACGCAGTATTTT
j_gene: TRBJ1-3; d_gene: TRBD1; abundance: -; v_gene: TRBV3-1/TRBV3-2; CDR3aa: CASSQMTGGEGNTIYF; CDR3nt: TGTGCCAGCAGCCAAATGACAGGGGGCGAGGGAAACACCATATATTTT
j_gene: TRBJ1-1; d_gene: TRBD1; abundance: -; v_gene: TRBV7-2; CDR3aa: CASSLDRGRGNTEAFF; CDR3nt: TGTGCCAGCAGCTTAGACAGGGGGCGAGGGAACACTGAAGCTTTCTTT
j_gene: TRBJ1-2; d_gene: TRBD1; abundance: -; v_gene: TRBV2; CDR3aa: CAGGQAYGYTF; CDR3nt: TGTGCCGGTGGACAGGCCTATGGCTACACCTTC
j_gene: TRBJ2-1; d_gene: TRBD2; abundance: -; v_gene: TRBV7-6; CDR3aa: CASSQLAGSYNEQFF; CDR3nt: TGTGCCAGCAGCCAACTAGCGGGGTCCTACAATGAGCAGTTCTTC
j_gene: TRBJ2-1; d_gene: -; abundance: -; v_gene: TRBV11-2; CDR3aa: CASSIREQFF; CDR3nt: TGTGCCAGTTCCATCCGGGAGCAGTTCTTC
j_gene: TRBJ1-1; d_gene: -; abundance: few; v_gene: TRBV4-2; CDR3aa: CASSQDLGSSTEAFF; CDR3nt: TGTGCCAGCAGCCAAGATCTTGGGAGTAGCACTGAAGCTTTCTTT
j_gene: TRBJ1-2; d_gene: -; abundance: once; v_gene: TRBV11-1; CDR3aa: CASSQATFYGYTF; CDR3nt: TGTGCCAGCAGCCAAGCCACCTTCTATGGCTACACCTTC
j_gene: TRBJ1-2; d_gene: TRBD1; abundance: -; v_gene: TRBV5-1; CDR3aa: CASSSGDSTDGYTF; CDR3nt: TGCGCCAGCAGCTCCGGGGACAGCACAGATGGCTACACCTTC